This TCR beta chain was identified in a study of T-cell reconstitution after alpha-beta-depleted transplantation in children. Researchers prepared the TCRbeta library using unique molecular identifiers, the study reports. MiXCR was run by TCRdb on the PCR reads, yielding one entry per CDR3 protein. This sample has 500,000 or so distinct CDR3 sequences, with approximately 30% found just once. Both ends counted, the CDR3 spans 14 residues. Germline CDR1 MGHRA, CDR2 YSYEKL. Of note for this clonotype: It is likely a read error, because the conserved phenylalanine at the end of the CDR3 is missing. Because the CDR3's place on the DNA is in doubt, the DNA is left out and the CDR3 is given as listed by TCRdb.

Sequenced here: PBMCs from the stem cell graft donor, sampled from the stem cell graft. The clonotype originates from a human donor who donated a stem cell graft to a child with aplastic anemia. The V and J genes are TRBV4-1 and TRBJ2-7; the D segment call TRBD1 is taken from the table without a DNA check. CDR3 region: CASSQESRSAPINI.